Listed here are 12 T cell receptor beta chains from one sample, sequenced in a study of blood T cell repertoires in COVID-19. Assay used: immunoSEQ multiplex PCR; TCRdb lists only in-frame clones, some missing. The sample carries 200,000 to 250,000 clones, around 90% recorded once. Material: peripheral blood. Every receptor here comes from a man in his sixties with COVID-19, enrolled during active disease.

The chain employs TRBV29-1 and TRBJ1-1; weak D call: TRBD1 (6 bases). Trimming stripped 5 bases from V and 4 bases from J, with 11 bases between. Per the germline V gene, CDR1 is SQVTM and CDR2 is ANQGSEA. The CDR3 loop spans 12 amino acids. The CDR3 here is CSVLTGPTEAFF. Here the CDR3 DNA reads TGCAGCGTTCTTACAGGGCCCACTGAAGCTTTCTTT. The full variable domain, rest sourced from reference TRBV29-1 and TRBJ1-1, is SAVISQKPSRDICQRGTSLTIQCQVDSQVTMMFWYRQQPGQSLTLIATANQGSEATYESGFVIDKFPISRPNLTFSTLTVSNMSPEDSSIYLCSVLTGPTEAFFGQGTRLTVV.

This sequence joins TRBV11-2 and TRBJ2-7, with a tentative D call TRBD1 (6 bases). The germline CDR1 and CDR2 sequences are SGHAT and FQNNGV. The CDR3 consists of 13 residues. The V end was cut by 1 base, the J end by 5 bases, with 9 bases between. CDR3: CASSLGGLDEQYF. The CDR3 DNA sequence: TGTGCCAGCAGCTTAGGGGGGCTGGACGAGCAGTACTTC.

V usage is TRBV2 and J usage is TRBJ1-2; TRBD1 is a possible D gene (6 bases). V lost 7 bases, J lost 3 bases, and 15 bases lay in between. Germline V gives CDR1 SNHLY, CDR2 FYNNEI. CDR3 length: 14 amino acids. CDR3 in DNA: TGTGCCAGCAACACAGGGAAGGGGGACTATGGCTACACCTTC. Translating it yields CASNTGKGDYGYTF.

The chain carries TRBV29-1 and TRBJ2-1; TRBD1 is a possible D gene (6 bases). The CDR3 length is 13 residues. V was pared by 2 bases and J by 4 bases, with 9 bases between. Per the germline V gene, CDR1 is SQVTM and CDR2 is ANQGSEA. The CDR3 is CSVEKGQYNEQFF. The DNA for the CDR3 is TGCAGCGTTGAAAAAGGACAGTACAATGAGCAGTTCTTC.

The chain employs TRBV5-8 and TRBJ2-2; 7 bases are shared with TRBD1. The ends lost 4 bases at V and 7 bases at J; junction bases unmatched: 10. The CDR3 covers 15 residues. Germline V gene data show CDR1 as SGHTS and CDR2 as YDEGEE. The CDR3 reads CASSLYGRGNGELFF. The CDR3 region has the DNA TGTGCCAGCAGCCTGTACGGCAGGGGGAACGGGGAGCTGTTTTTT.

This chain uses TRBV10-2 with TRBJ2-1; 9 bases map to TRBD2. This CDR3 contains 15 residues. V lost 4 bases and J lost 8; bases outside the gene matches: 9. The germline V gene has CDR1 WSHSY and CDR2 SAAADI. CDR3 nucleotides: TGCGCCAGCAGTGGCGGGGGGGCCCAACTCGATGAGCAGTTCTTC. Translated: CASSGGGAQLDEQFF.

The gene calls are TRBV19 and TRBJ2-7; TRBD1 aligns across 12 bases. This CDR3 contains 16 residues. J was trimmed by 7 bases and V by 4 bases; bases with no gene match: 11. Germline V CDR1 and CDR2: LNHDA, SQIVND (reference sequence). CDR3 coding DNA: TGTGCCAGTAGTAACCGCCGGGACAGGGGGCTGGAAGAGCAGTACTTC. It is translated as CASSNRRDRGLEEQYF.

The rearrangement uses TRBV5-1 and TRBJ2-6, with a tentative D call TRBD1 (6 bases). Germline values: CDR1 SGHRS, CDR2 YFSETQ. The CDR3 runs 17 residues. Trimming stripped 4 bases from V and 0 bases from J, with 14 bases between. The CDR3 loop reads CASSPQGTPSGANVLTF. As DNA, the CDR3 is TGCGCCAGCAGCCCGCAGGGGACGCCCTCTGGGGCCAACGTCCTGACTTTC.

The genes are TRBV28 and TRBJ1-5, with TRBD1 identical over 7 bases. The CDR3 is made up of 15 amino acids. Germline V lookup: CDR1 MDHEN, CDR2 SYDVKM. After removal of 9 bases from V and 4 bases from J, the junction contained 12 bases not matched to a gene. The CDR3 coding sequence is TGTGCCAGTACCTACCCTGGGACAGCAAATCAGCCCCAGCATTTT. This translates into CASTYPGTANQPQHF.

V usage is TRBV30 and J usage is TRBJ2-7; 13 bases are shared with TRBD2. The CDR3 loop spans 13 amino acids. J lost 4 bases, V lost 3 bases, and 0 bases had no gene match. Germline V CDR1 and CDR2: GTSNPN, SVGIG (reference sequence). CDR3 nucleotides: TGTGCCTGGAGGGGACTAGCGGGGTACGAGCAGTACTTC. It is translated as CAWRGLAGYEQYF.

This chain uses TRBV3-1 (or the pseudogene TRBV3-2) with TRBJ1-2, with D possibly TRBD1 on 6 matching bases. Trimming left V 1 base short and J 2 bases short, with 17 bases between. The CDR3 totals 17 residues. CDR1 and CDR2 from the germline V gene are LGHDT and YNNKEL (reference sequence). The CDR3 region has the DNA TGTGCCAGCAGCCAAGGAGACCCCAGGGGCGCGAACTATGGCTACACCTTC. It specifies CASSQGDPRGANYGYTF.

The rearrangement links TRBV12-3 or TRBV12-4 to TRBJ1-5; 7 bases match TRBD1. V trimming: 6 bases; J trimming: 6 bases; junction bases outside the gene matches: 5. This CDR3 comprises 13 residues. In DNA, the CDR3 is TGTGCCAGCAGGGGGACAGTAGGTCAGCCCCAGCATTTT. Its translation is CASRGTVGQPQHF.